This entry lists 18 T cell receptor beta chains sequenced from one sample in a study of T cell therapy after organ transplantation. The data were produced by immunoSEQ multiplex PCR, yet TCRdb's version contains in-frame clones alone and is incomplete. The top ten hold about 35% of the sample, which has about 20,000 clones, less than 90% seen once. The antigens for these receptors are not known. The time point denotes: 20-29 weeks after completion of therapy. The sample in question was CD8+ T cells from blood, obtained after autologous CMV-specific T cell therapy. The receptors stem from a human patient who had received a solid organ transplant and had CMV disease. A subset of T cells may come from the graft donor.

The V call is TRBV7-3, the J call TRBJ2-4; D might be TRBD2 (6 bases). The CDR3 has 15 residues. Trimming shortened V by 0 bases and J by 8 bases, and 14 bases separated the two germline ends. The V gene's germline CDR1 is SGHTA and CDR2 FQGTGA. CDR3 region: CASSLTGGLVDIQYF. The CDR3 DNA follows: TGTGCCAGCAGCTTAACCGGGGGTCTGGTGGACATTCAGTACTTC.

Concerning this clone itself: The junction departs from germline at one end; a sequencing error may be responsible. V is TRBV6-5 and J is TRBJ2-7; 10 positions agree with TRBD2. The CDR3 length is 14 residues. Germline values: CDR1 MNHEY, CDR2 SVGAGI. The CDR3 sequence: CASRLAGGYYVQYF. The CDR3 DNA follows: TGTGCCAGCAGGTTAGCGGGGGGATATTACGTGCAGTACTTC.

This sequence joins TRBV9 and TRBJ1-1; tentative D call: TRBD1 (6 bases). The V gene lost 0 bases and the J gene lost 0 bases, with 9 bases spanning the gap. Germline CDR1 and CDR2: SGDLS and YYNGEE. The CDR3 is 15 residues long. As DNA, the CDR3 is TGTGCCAGCAGCGTAGGGGGGCTGGTGAACACTGAAGCTTTCTTT. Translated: CASSVGGLVNTEAFF.

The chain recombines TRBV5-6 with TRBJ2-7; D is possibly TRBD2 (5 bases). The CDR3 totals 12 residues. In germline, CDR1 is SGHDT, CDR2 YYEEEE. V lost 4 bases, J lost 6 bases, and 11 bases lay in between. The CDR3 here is CASSLGLGEQYF. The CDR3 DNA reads TGTGCCAGCAGCCTAGGACTGGGCGAGCAGTACTTC.

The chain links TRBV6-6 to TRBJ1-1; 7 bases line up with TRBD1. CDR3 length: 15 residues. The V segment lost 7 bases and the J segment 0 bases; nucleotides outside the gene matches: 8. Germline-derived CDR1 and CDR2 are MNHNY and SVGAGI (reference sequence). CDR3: CASNPDRTLNTEAFF. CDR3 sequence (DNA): TGTGCCAGCAACCCGGACAGGACCTTGAACACTGAAGCTTTCTTT.

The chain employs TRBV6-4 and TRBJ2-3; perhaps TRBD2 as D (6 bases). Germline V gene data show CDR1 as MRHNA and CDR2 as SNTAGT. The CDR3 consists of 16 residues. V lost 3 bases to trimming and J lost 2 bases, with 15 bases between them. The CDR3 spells CASSEVSGGATDTQYF. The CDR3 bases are TGTGCCAGCAGTGAGGTTTCTGGCGGGGCCACAGATACGCAGTATTTT.

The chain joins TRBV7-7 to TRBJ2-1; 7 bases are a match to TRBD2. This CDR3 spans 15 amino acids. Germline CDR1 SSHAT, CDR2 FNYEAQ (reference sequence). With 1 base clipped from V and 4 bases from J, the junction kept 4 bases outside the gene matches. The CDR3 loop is CASSLEAGVYNEQFF. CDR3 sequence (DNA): TGTGCCAGCAGCTTAGAGGCGGGAGTATACAATGAGCAGTTCTTC.

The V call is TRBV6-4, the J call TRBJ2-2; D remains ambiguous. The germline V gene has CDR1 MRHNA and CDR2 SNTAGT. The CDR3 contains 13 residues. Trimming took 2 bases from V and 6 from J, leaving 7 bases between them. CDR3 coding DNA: TGTGCCAGCAGTGACAAGGCTTCCGGGGAGCTGTTTTTT. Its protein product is CASSDKASGELFF.

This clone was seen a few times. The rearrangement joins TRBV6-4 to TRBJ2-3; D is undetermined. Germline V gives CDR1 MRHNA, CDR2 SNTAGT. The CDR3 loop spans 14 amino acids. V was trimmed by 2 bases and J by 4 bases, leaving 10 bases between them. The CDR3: CASSDIGEADTQYF. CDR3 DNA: TGTGCCAGCAGTGACATAGGAGAGGCAGATACGCAGTATTTT.

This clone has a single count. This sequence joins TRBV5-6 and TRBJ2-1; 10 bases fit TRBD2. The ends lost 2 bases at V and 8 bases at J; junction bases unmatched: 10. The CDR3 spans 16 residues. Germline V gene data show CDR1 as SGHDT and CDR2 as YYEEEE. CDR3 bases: TGTGCCAGCAGCTTAAAGCTAGCGGGAGTTGTTGATGAGCAGTTCTTC. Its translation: CASSLKLAGVVDEQFF.

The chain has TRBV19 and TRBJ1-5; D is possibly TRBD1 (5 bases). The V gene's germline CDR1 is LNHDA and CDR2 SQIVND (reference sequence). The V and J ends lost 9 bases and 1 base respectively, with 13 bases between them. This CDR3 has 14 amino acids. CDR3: CASSGPGSNQPQHF. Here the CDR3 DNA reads TGTGCCAGCTCGGGACCAGGAAGCAATCAGCCCCAGCATTTT. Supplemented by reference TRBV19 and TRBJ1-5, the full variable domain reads DGGITQSPKYLFRKEGQNVTLSCEQNLNHDAMYWYRQDPGQGLRLIYYSQIVNDFQKGDIAEGYSVSREKKESFPLTVTSAQKNPTAFYLCASSGPGSNQPQHFGDGTRLSIL.

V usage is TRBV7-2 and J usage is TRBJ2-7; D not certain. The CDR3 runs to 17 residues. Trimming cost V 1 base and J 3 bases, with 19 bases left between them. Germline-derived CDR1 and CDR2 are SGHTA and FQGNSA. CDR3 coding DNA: TGTGCCAGCAGCTTAGTATTGCATGCCCACATATTCTACGAGCAGTACTTC. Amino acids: CASSLVLHAHIFYEQYF. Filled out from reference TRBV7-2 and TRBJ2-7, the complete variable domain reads GAGVSQSPSNKVTEKGKDVELRCDPISGHTALYWYRQSLGQGLEFLIYFQGNSAPDKSGLPSDRFSAERTGGSVSTLTIQRTQQEDSAVYLCASSLVLHAHIFYEQYFGPGTRLTVT.

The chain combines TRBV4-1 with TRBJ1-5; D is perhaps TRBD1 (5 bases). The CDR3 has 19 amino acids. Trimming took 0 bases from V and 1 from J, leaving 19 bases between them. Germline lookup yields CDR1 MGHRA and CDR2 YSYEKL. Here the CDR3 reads CASSQDPGTEYGSNQPQHF. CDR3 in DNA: TGCGCCAGCAGCCAAGATCCCGGGACCGAATATGGGAGCAATCAGCCCCAGCATTTT.

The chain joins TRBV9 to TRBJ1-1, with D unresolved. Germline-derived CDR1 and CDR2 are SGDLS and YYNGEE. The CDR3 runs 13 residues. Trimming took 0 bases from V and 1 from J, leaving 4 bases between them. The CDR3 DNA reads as TGTGCCAGCAGCGTAGCGGAGAACACTGAAGCTTTCTTT. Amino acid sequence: CASSVAENTEAFF. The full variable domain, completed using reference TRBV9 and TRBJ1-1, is DSGVTQTPKHLITATGQRVTLRCSPRSGDLSVYWYQQSLDQGLQFLIQYYNGEERAKGNILERFSAQQFPDLHSELNLSSLELGDSALYFCASSVAENTEAFFGQGTRLTVV.

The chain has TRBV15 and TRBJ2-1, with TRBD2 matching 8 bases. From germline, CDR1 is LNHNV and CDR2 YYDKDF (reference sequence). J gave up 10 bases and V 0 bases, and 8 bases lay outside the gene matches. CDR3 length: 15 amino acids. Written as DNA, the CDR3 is TGTGCCACCAGCAGAGATCGGGGACTAGGGTCCGAGCAGTTCTTC. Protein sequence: CATSRDRGLGSEQFF.

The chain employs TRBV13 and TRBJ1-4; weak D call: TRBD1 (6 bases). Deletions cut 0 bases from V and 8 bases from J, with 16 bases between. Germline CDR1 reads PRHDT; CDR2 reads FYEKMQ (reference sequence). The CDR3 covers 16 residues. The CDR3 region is CASSLGLGGAGEKLFF. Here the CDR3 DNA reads TGTGCCAGCAGCTTAGGCCTGGGGGGGGCCGGAGAAAAACTGTTTTTT.

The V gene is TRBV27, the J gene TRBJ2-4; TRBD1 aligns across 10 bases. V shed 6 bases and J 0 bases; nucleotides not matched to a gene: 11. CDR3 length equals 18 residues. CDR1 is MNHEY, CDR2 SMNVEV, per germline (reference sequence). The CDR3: CASRTRDRGVLAKNIQYF. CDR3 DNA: TGTGCCAGCAGGACTAGGGACAGGGGAGTACTAGCCAAAAACATTCAGTACTTC.

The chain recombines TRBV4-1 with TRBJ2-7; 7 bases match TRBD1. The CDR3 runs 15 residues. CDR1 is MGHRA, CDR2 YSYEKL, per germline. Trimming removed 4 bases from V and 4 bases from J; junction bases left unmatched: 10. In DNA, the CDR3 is TGCGCCAGCAGCCCGGCGACAGGGCCCCTATACGAGCAGTACTTC. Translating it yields CASSPATGPLYEQYF.